Below, 32 T cell receptor beta chains from the same sample are listed, as sequenced in a study of T cells in Graves' hyperthyroidism and ophthalmopathy. Amplified TCR beta CDR3 regions came from RNA transcripts. First-round RT-PCR of the TCR CDR3 relied on the HTBI primer set. One entry per CDR3 protein results from TCRdb running MiXCR on the multiplex PCR reads. This table holds about 380,000 distinct CDR3 sequences, under 20% found once. Sequencing was done on a sample of blood. The receptors come from a man between 18 and 29 years old with Graves' ophthalmopathy.

The table lists this clonotype with many counts. J is TRBJ1-4 and V is TRBV20-1; no firm D call. Germline V lookup: CDR1 DFQATT, CDR2 SNEGSKA (reference sequence). Between the trimmed V and J ends, which lost 7 bases and 4 bases, there was a span of 10 bases. There are 12 residues in the CDR3. The CDR3 loop reads CSVRKVNEKLFF. The CDR3 coding sequence is TGCAGTGTCCGTAAGGTTAATGAAAAACTGTTTTTT.

This clonotype was seen many times. This chain links TRBV20-1 with TRBJ1-1; D unclear. The V and J ends lost 6 bases and 0 bases respectively, with 11 bases between them. Per germline, CDR1 DFQATT and CDR2 SNEGSKA (reference sequence). This CDR3 has 13 amino acids. CDR3 nucleotide sequence: TGCAGTGCCAGCAAGGGTTTGAACACTGAAGCTTTCTTT. This gives the protein CSASKGLNTEAFF.

This clonotype was seen at least ten times. J is TRBJ1-2 and V is TRBV6-1; 8 positions match TRBD1. Germline CDR1 and CDR2: MNHNS and SASEGT. After removal of 0 bases from V and 7 bases from J, the junction contained 10 bases not matched to a gene. CDR3 length: 16 amino acids. The CDR3: CASSEATEGTGTGYTF. In nucleotides, the CDR3 is TGTGCCAGCAGTGAAGCGACAGAGGGGACAGGAACTGGCTACACCTTC.

This clonotype has only a few counts. The chain recombines TRBV14 with TRBJ1-6, with TRBD1 matching over 7 bases. Germline trimming cut 4 bases from V and 9 bases from J; bases unmatched to any gene: 3. In germline, CDR1 is SGHDN, CDR2 FVKESK. CDR3 length: 13 amino acids. CDR3 nucleotide sequence: TGTGCCAGCAGCCCAGGACAGGTTTCACCCCTCCACTTT. Protein product: CASSPGQVSPLHF.

This clonotype came up a few times. This chain connects TRBV28 to TRBJ2-3; possibly TRBD1 for D (5 bases). Germline-derived CDR1 and CDR2 are MDHEN and SYDVKM. The CDR3 has 14 amino acids. V was pared by 4 bases and J by 5 bases, with 13 bases between. CDR3 nucleotide sequence: TGTGCCAGCAGTTGGACACCCGGCCGAGATACGCAGTATTTT. This gives the protein CASSWTPGRDTQYF.

This clonotype appeared a few times. The chain joins TRBV6-1 to TRBJ1-2; a possible D gene is TRBD1 (5 bases). The CDR3 consists of 16 residues. Germline loops: CDR1 MNHNS, CDR2 SASEGT. V was cut by 6 bases and J by 3 bases, with 20 bases left in between. CDR3 region: CASRNTRDGMDYGYTF. CDR3 DNA: TGTGCCAGCAGAAATACCCGGGACGGCATGGACTATGGCTACACCTTC.

This clonotype was detected ten times or more. V gene TRBV12-3 or TRBV12-4 combines with J gene TRBJ1-1, with a weak D call TRBD1 (5 bases). The CDR3 is made up of 15 amino acids. V gave up 0 bases and J gave up 1 base, with 9 bases separating them. CDR3 loop: CASSLAQTENTEAFF. In DNA form, the CDR3 reads TGTGCCAGCAGTTTAGCGCAGACAGAGAACACTGAAGCTTTCTTT.

V usage is TRBV15 and J usage is TRBJ2-7; no clear D gene. In germline, CDR1 is LNHNV, CDR2 YYDKDF (reference sequence). Trimming cost V 0 bases and J 5 bases, with 11 bases left between them. The CDR3 spans 14 residues. The CDR3 nucleotides are TGTGCCACCAGCAGAGATCGCAACAGCAACGAGCAGTACTTC. Its translation: CATSRDRNSNEQYF.

This CDR3 is CASSPRTSTSYNEQFF. The CDR3 DNA reads TGTGCCAGCTCACCTCGGACAAGTACCTCCTACAATGAGCAGTTCTTC. The chain couples TRBV18 to TRBJ2-1, with D maybe TRBD1 (5 bases). The CDR3 is made up of 16 amino acids. Trimming cost V 3 bases and J 0 bases, with 12 bases left between them. Germline lookup yields CDR1 KGHSH and CDR2 LQKENI.

This clonotype has more than one count but fewer than ten. The rearrangement links TRBV19 to TRBJ2-5; D remains unclear. CDR3 size: 17 residues. The germline CDR1 and CDR2 sequences are LNHDA and SQIVND (reference sequence). The V end lost 3 bases, the J end lost 5 bases, and 22 bases lay between the germline ends. For the CDR3, the DNA is TGTGCCAGTAGTATGGTTGGGTCTCATACAACTGGGGAGACCCAGTACTTC. Its translation: CASSMVGSHTTGETQYF.

At least ten counts were recorded for this clonotype. CDR3 residues: CASSQGGPAVFTEAFF. The CDR3, as DNA: TGTGCCAGCAGCCAAGGCGGGCCCGCTGTCTTCACTGAAGCTTTCTTT. The chain carries TRBV3-1 and TRBJ1-1, with D unresolved. This CDR3 region has 16 residues. V was pared by 1 base and J by 4 bases, with 16 bases between. Germline assignment: CDR1 LGHDT and CDR2 YNNKEL (reference sequence).

A few counts support this clonotype. This sequence joins TRBV6-2 or TRBV6-3 and TRBJ1-2, with 9 bases fitting TRBD1. With V trimmed by 6 bases and J by 5 bases, 13 bases remained unmatched. Germline values: CDR1 MNHEY, CDR2 SVGEGT. The CDR3 length is 16 residues. This CDR3 is CASRELRQGGLYGYTF. In DNA, the CDR3 is TGTGCCAGCAGAGAGCTCAGACAGGGGGGTTTGTATGGCTACACCTTC.

The chain employs TRBV5-6 and TRBJ1-1; 7 nucleotides agree with TRBD1. V was clipped by 7 bases and J by 8 bases; unmatched bases: 14. The CDR3 loop spans 14 amino acids. Germline CDR1 is SGHDT and CDR2 is YYEEEE. This chain's CDR3 is CASEGAATDPEAFF. The DNA of the CDR3 is TGTGCCAGCGAGGGGGCTGCTACCGACCCCGAAGCTTTCTTT.

CDR3 sequence reads: CAIGPGRAGNTIYF. The CDR3 DNA sequence: TGTGCCATAGGCCCCGGGAGGGCTGGAAACACCATATATTTT. This chain links TRBV10-3 with TRBJ1-3; D remains ambiguous. Per germline, CDR1 ENHRY and CDR2 SYGVKD. The CDR3 covers 14 residues. Trimming cost V 9 bases and J 2 bases, with 14 bases left between them.

V is TRBV3-1 and J is TRBJ2-2; D is possibly TRBD2 (6 bases). Germline CDR1 LGHDT, CDR2 YNNKEL (reference sequence). CDR3 length equals 15 residues. Trimming shortened V by 4 bases and J by 3 bases, and 12 bases separated the two germline ends. The CDR3 is CASSRRTGDTGELFF. CDR3 in DNA: TGTGCCAGCAGCCGTAGGACGGGAGACACCGGGGAGCTGTTTTTT.

This clonotype was counted a few times. The rearrangement joins TRBV4-1 to TRBJ2-7; 7 bases are shared with TRBD1. This CDR3 comprises 13 residues. CDR1 is MGHRA and CDR2 is YSYEKL in the germline V gene. V was pared by 2 bases and J by 4 bases, with 2 bases of the junction left unmatched. CDR3 in DNA: TGCGCCAGCAGCCAAACGACAGGGTACGAGCAGTACTTC. Protein product: CASSQTTGYEQYF.

The sample holds many counts of this clonotype. The rearrangement joins TRBV3-1 to TRBJ1-2; weak D call: TRBD1 (5 bases). This CDR3 has 16 amino acids. V lost 2 bases to trimming and J lost 4 bases, with 17 bases between them. CDR1 and CDR2 (germline): LGHDT, YNNKEL (reference sequence). In DNA form, the CDR3 reads TGTGCCAGCAGCCAACTTCAGTCGGGCAGGGTCTATGGCTACACCTTC. It specifies CASSQLQSGRVYGYTF.

In the case of this clonotype: The germline gene is not matched at one end of the junction; a read error may be the cause. V and J are TRBV2 and TRBJ1-1; D is uncertain. Germline V gene sequence: CDR1 SNHLY, CDR2 FYNNEI. This CDR3 comprises 13 residues. The CDR3 here is CASSRTLNTGAFF. CDR3 coding DNA: TGTGCCAGCAGTCGGACCCTTAACACTGGAGCTTTCTTT.

This clonotype was counted between two and nine times. This rearrangement joins TRBV25-1 to TRBJ2-7; D is unresolved. V lost 1 base and J lost 6, with 19 bases in between. Per the germline V gene, CDR1 is MGHDK and CDR2 is SYGVNS. The CDR3 is made up of 16 amino acids. The CDR3 loop reads CASSESMGPGTGEQYF. CDR3 in DNA: TGTGCCAGCAGTGAATCCATGGGCCCCGGTACGGGCGAGCAGTACTTC.

This clonotype was detected many times. The V and J genes are TRBV18 and TRBJ2-3; possible D gene TRBD1, 5 bases. Germline values: CDR1 KGHSH, CDR2 LQKENI. V shed 1 base and J shed 5 bases, with 10 bases lying between them. This CDR3 has 14 amino acids. This chain's CDR3 is CASSPQGWEDTQYF. Here the CDR3 DNA reads TGTGCCAGCTCACCACAGGGGTGGGAAGATACGCAGTATTTT.

This clonotype was recorded at least ten times. The J gene is TRBJ1-1, the V gene TRBV3-1; no firm D call. Germline CDR1 LGHDT, CDR2 YNNKEL (reference sequence). The CDR3 covers 14 residues. Trimming took 2 bases from V and 2 from J, leaving 9 bases between them. CDR3 sequence (DNA): TGTGCCAGCAGCCAACGGACGGGCAACACTGAAGCTTTCTTT. As protein: CASSQRTGNTEAFF. Full variable domain (outside the CDR3, taken from reference TRBV3-1 and TRBJ1-1): DTAVSQTPKYLVTQMGNDKSIKCEQNLGHDTMYWYKQDSKKFLKIMFSYNNKELIINETVPNRFSPKSPDKAHLNLHINSLELGDSAVYFCASSQRTGNTEAFFGQGTRLTVV.

This clonotype was counted many times. The rearrangement links TRBV3-1 to TRBJ2-7; TRBD1 is a possible D gene (6 bases). This CDR3 region has 14 residues. V lost 1 base to trimming and J lost 5 bases, with 12 bases between them. CDR1 is LGHDT, CDR2 YNNKEL, per germline (reference sequence). The CDR3 region has the DNA TGTGCCAGCAGCCAAGCAGGGGTGGGGGACGAGCAGTACTTC. Translating gives CASSQAGVGDEQYF.

V gene TRBV19 combines with J gene TRBJ1-3, with TRBD1 identical over 9 bases. Germline CDR1 LNHDA, CDR2 SQIVND (reference sequence). The CDR3 spans 13 residues. Losses at the gene ends were 9 bases for V and 5 bases for J; bases not matched to a gene: 5. CDR3 sequence reads: CARTGTGRNTIYF. DNA of the CDR3: TGTGCCAGGACCGGGACAGGGAGAAACACCATATATTTT.

This clonotype was counted ten times or more. The rearrangement links TRBV5-1 to TRBJ2-1, with 9 bases identical to TRBD2. This CDR3 has 16 amino acids. Germline trimming cut 0 bases from V and 5 bases from J; bases unmatched to any gene: 6. From germline, CDR1 is SGHRS and CDR2 YFSETQ. CDR3 nucleotides: TGCGCCAGCAGCTTGGCCGCTCTAGCGGGGAACAATGAGCAGTTCTTC. Its translation: CASSLAALAGNNEQFF. The full variable domain, in which reference TRBV5-1 and TRBJ2-1 provide the parts outside the CDR3, is KAGVTQTPRYLIKTRGQQVTLSCSPISGHRSVSWYQQTPGQGLQFLFEYFSETQRNKGNFPGRFSGRQFSNSRSEMNVSTLELGDSALYLCASSLAALAGNNEQFFGPGTRLTVL.

In this sample, this clonotype turned up many times. The chain joins TRBV12-3 or TRBV12-4 to TRBJ1-4, with 7 bases identical to TRBD1. This CDR3 has 15 residues. With V trimmed by 6 bases and J by 4 bases, 8 bases remained unmatched. DNA of the CDR3: TGTGCCAGCAGCGCGGGACAGAGAAGTAATGAAAAACTGTTTTTT. This encodes CASSAGQRSNEKLFF.

The chain combines TRBV11-2 with TRBJ2-1, with TRBD2 matching over 9 bases. The CDR3 totals 16 residues. V was pared by 0 bases and J by 7 bases, with 7 bases of the junction left unmatched. CDR1 and CDR2 (germline): SGHAT, FQNNGV. CDR3: CASSLDRSGGHNEQFF. As DNA, the CDR3 is TGTGCCAGCAGCTTAGATCGAAGCGGGGGGCATAATGAGCAGTTCTTC.

In its sample, this clonotype was seen a few times. This chain uses TRBV24-1 with TRBJ2-3; D is possibly TRBD2 (6 bases). V lost 5 bases and J 2 bases, leaving 10 bases between the germline ends. The germline CDR1 and CDR2 sequences are KGHDR and SFDVKD. CDR3 length equals 14 residues. The CDR3 coding sequence is TGTGCCACCAGTGTCTCGGGAGTCACAGATACGCAGTATTTT. Its translation: CATSVSGVTDTQYF.

This clonotype has a count of ten or more. The J gene is TRBJ2-3, the V gene TRBV12-3 or TRBV12-4; 8 bases agree with TRBD1. The CDR3 consists of 15 residues. Trimming took 4 bases from V and 8 from J; bases not matched to a gene: 11. The CDR3 DNA is TGTGCCAGCAGTTCCCCAGGGGGCCTAAGGGGTACGCAGTATTTT. Its protein is CASSSPGGLRGTQYF.

This chain uses TRBV6-1 with TRBJ2-5; 15 nucleotides align to TRBD2. The V segment lost 0 bases and the J segment 7 bases; nucleotides outside the gene matches: 12. Germline V gives CDR1 MNHNS, CDR2 SASEGT. There are 19 residues in the CDR3. Written as DNA, the CDR3 is TGTGCCAGCAGTGAAGCCGGGACTAGCGGGGGGTACGCCGGGGGGACCCAGTACTTC. Residues: CASSEAGTSGGYAGGTQYF.

This clonotype has at least ten counts. The rearrangement joins TRBV28 to TRBJ2-5, with 8 bases lining up with TRBD2. This CDR3 region has 15 residues. The V gene's germline CDR1 is MDHEN and CDR2 SYDVKM. Germline trimming cut 6 bases from V and 4 bases from J; bases unmatched to any gene: 10. CDR3 amino acids: CASSYAGGQLETQYF. The CDR3 DNA is TGTGCCAGCAGCTATGCGGGGGGTCAACTAGAGACCCAGTACTTC.

This clonotype was counted between two and nine times. This chain connects TRBV9 to TRBJ2-1; TRBD2 agrees at 11 bases. The germline gives CDR1 SGDLS, CDR2 YYNGEE. There are 17 residues in the CDR3. Trimming at V came to 4 bases and at J to 2 bases, leaving 8 bases not matched to a gene. The CDR3 DNA reads as TGTGCCAGCAGCTTCAGCTTAGCGGGGGGGCCCTACAATGAGCAGTTCTTC. Amino acid sequence: CASSFSLAGGPYNEQFF.

CDR3 in amino acids: CASSQPLGLDTQYF. The CDR3 nucleotides are TGTGCCAGCAGCCAACCATTGGGTCTAGATACGCAGTATTTT. The J gene is TRBJ2-3, the V gene TRBV28, with D unclear. V was clipped by 6 bases and J by 5 bases, with 15 bases between them. The CDR3 runs to 14 residues. Germline V gene lookup returns CDR1 MDHEN and CDR2 SYDVKM.